The rows below give T cell receptor beta chains drawn from one sample of a study of blood T cell repertoires in COVID-19. Clones were read by immunoSEQ multiplex PCR, and TCRdb kept only the in-frame ones, dropping some. The sample gives 80,000 to 100,000 clones, approximately 86% of which show up once; 10% to 15% is in the top ten. The sample comprised peripheral blood. The source is a woman aged 60 to 75 in a cohort sampled during active or convalescent COVID-19. Both conserved end residues are part of each CDR3.

CDR3 length: 17; V gene: TRBV6-4; CDR3 protein: CASSEGTGVLFRYGYTF
CDR3 length: 15; V gene: TRBV19; CDR3 protein: CASNLGAAYNSPLHF
CDR3 length: 13; V gene: TRBV12-3/TRBV12-4; CDR3 protein: CASSFRGGETQYF
CDR3 length: 14; V gene: TRBV7-9; CDR3 protein: CASSLKTGSTEAFF
CDR3 length: 15; V gene: TRBV18; CDR3 protein: CASSPRTGGNTEAFF
CDR3 length: 14; V gene: TRBV30; CDR3 protein: CAWSLGRGNQPQHF
CDR3 length: 12; V gene: TRBV29-1; CDR3 protein: CSVDRVGTEAFF
CDR3 length: 15; V gene: TRBV5-1; CDR3 protein: CASSLYSSSGNTIYF
CDR3 length: 14; V gene: TRBV9; CDR3 protein: CASSVGAGNTEAFF
CDR3 length: 13; V gene: TRBV11-3; CDR3 protein: CASSLALRETQYF
CDR3 length: 17; V gene: TRBV5-1; CDR3 protein: CASSPALTSGLENEQFF
CDR3 length: 20; V gene: TRBV3-1/TRBV3-2; CDR3 protein: CASRPYGTGDVLSPGNTIYF
CDR3 length: 13; V gene: TRBV29-1; CDR3 protein: CSVVPRAGSEAFF
CDR3 length: 15; V gene: TRBV9; CDR3 protein: CASSVVGTSGSEQFF
CDR3 length: 13; V gene: TRBV12-3/TRBV12-4; CDR3 protein: CASSSGRVQPQHF
CDR3 length: 14; V gene: TRBV18; CDR3 protein: CASSRQGADTEAFF
CDR3 length: 13; V gene: TRBV3-1/TRBV3-2; CDR3 protein: CASSLAGNTEAFF
CDR3 length: 13; V gene: TRBV7-3; CDR3 protein: CASSFGQGAGYTF
CDR3 length: 17; V gene: TRBV4-2; CDR3 protein: CASSQAPGGFPGETQYF
CDR3 length: 16; V gene: TRBV19; CDR3 protein: CASSSIDRGLDQPQHF
CDR3 length: 13; V gene: TRBV6-4; CDR3 protein: CASSDSNRDEAFF
CDR3 length: 18; V gene: TRBV3-1/TRBV3-2; CDR3 protein: CASSQGTSGGAGLETQYF
CDR3 length: 13; V gene: TRBV29-1; CDR3 protein: CSGLRQGHYGYTF
CDR3 length: 15; V gene: TRBV5-1; CDR3 protein: CASSLAPGMRNTIYF
CDR3 length: 14; V gene: TRBV5-4; CDR3 protein: CASSPRGGGDTQYF
CDR3 length: 14; V gene: TRBV3-1/TRBV3-2; CDR3 protein: CASSQVTGNSPLHF
CDR3 length: 13; V gene: TRBV29-1; CDR3 protein: CSGRTGENQPQHF
CDR3 length: 13; V gene: TRBV13; CDR3 protein: CASSLRESTEAFF
CDR3 length: 14; V gene: TRBV6-5; CDR3 protein: CASSWTGGQETQYF
CDR3 length: 18; V gene: TRBV19; CDR3 protein: CASSISGDSLGHTDTQYF
CDR3 length: 15; V gene: TRBV19; CDR3 protein: CASSIGRGVAETQYF
CDR3 length: 15; V gene: TRBV3-1/TRBV3-2; CDR3 protein: CASSQVITGTYGYTF
CDR3 length: 14; V gene: TRBV5-1; CDR3 protein: CASSPGGGSNEQFF
CDR3 length: 15; V gene: TRBV7-2; CDR3 protein: CASSPRTGRMETQYF
CDR3 length: 12; V gene: TRBV19; CDR3 protein: CASDRDTGELFF
CDR3 length: 19; V gene: TRBV7-9; CDR3 protein: CASSLAGQRGGSYNSPLHF
CDR3 length: 15; V gene: TRBV7-9; CDR3 protein: CASSSSGTRNYGYTF